This is a list of T cell receptor beta chains from one sample in a study of shared clonotypes between healthy human individuals. Libraries were prepared by immunoSEQ multiplex PCR; TCRdb keeps only in-frame clonotypes and omits some of them. The sample lists about 79,000 clones; 62% were seen once. Input material: memory CD8+ T cells sorted from blood. These receptors were taken from a man aged 25 to 40 in good health. Both conserved end residues are part of each CDR3. Each record gives: J gene, D gene, clone size, V gene, CDR3 protein, CDR3 DNA. A D gene is named only where the DNA matches it firmly. The size field is filled for only some rows; it gives once, few, many or a size class.

J: TRBJ1-4; D: NA; size: NA; V: TRBV28; CDR3: CASSLPEQGGSATNEKLFF; DNA: TGTGCCAGCAGTTTACCTGAACAGGGTGGGAGTGCAACTAATGAAAAACTGTTTTTT
J: TRBJ2-1; D: NA; size: once; V: TRBV29-1; CDR3: CSVEGSYNEQFF; DNA: TGCAGCGTTGAGGGTAGCTACAATGAGCAGTTCTTC
J: TRBJ2-1; D: TRBD2; size: NA; V: TRBV6-5; CDR3: CASSKGLASYNEQFF; DNA: TGTGCCAGCAGTAAGGGACTAGCATCCTACAATGAGCAGTTCTTC
J: TRBJ2-2; D: TRBD2; size: NA; V: TRBV4-3; CDR3: CASSQDGGLAGGRTGELFF; DNA: TGCGCCAGCAGCCAAGATGGTGGACTAGCGGGAGGGCGCACCGGGGAGCTGTTTTTT
J: TRBJ2-6; D: NA; size: NA; V: TRBV13; CDR3: CASSLFGWAGDSGANVLTF; DNA: TGTGCCAGCAGCTTATTTGGCTGGGCTGGGGACTCTGGGGCCAACGTCCTGACTTTC
J: TRBJ2-1; D: NA; size: NA; V: TRBV6-5; CDR3: CASRLKWDNEQFF; DNA: TGTGCCAGCCGTTTAAAGTGGGACAATGAGCAGTTCTTC
J: TRBJ2-1; D: TRBD2; size: NA; V: TRBV9; CDR3: CASSPRTSGNPGDNEQFF; DNA: TGTGCCAGCAGCCCAAGGACTAGCGGGAACCCCGGGGACAATGAGCAGTTCTTC
J: TRBJ2-2; D: NA; size: NA; V: TRBV6-1; CDR3: CASSRQTGELFF; DNA: TGTGCCAGCAGTCGACAGACCGGGGAGCTGTTTTTT
J: TRBJ2-3; D: NA; size: NA; V: TRBV5-5; CDR3: CASSLDRSWTDTQYF; DNA: TGTGCCAGCAGCTTGGACCGCTCCTGGACAGATACGCAGTATTTT
J: TRBJ2-1; D: TRBD2; size: NA; V: TRBV4-1; CDR3: CASSWNLAGGPKSKFF; DNA: TGCGCCAGCAGCTGGAATCTAGCGGGAGGGCCGAAATCGAAGTTCTTC
J: TRBJ2-7; D: NA; size: NA; V: TRBV2; CDR3: CASSEGLAYEQYF; DNA: TGTGCCAGCAGTGAAGGCCTAGCCTACGAGCAGTACTTC
J: TRBJ2-1; D: NA; size: NA; V: TRBV25-1; CDR3: CASSREKGTLSHNEQFF; DNA: TGTGCCAGCAGCCGAGAGAAGGGGACACTTAGTCACAATGAGCAGTTCTTC
J: TRBJ2-3; D: NA; size: NA; V: TRBV6-4; CDR3: CASSRDTSTDTQYF; DNA: TGTGCCAGCAGTCGCGACACTAGCACAGATACGCAGTATTTT
J: TRBJ2-2; D: NA; size: few; V: TRBV21-1; CDR3: CASSKKGDTGELFF; DNA: TGTGCCAGCAGCAAAAAGGGCGACACCGGGGAGCTGTTTTTT
J: TRBJ2-1; D: TRBD2; size: NA; V: TRBV7-9; CDR3: CASSLVAGLGEQFF; DNA: TGTGCCAGCAGCTTAGTAGCGGGCTTGGGAGAGCAGTTCTTC
J: TRBJ2-7; D: NA; size: NA; V: TRBV11-2; CDR3: CASSFASFGHYEQYF; DNA: TGTGCCAGCAGCTTTGCTAGCTTTGGGCATTACGAGCAGTACTTC
J: TRBJ2-1; D: TRBD2; size: NA; V: TRBV25-1; CDR3: CASSNSGRSDNEQFF; DNA: TGTGCCAGCAGTAATAGCGGGAGGTCGGACAATGAGCAGTTCTTC
J: TRBJ2-1; D: TRBD2; size: NA; V: TRBV11-2; CDR3: CASNPPGGLAGGNEQFF; DNA: TGTGCCAGCAACCCCCCTGGGGGTCTAGCGGGAGGGAATGAGCAGTTCTTC
J: TRBJ1-1; D: TRBD1; size: NA; V: TRBV5-1; CDR3: CASSLGRQGLAEAFF; DNA: TGCGCCAGCAGCTTGGGCAGACAGGGGTTGGCTGAAGCTTTCTTT
J: TRBJ2-7; D: TRBD2; size: few; V: TRBV19; CDR3: CASSIGTSGRVYEQYF; DNA: TGTGCCAGTAGTATAGGGACTAGCGGGAGAGTCTACGAGCAGTACTTC
J: TRBJ2-7; D: TRBD2; size: NA; V: TRBV10-2; CDR3: CASGRGRDYEQYF; DNA: TGCGCCAGCGGGAGGGGAAGGGACTACGAGCAGTACTTC
J: TRBJ1-4; D: NA; size: few; V: TRBV14; CDR3: CASSQELMGNIAEKLFF; DNA: TGTGCCAGCAGCCAAGAGTTAATGGGGAACATCGCCGAAAAACTGTTTTTT
J: TRBJ2-1; D: TRBD2; size: many; V: TRBV29-1; CDR3: CTTKSGTSVNEQFF; DNA: TGCACCACCAAAAGTGGGACTAGTGTCAATGAGCAGTTCTTC
J: TRBJ2-7; D: NA; size: few; V: TRBV5-5; CDR3: CASSTGAGEQYF; DNA: TGTGCCAGCAGCACGGGAGCCGGCGAGCAGTACTTC
J: TRBJ2-7; D: NA; size: NA; V: TRBV19; CDR3: CASSIGGPSDYEQYF; DNA: TGTGCCAGTAGTATAGGGGGTCCCAGCGACTACGAGCAGTACTTC
J: TRBJ2-1; D: NA; size: NA; V: TRBV28; CDR3: CASRSGVSYNEQFF; DNA: TGTGCCAGCAGGTCAGGGGTGTCCTACAATGAGCAGTTCTTC
J: TRBJ1-4; D: NA; size: NA; V: TRBV7-6; CDR3: CASSLSSPTNEKLFF; DNA: TGTGCCAGCAGCTTATCAAGCCCCACTAATGAAAAACTGTTTTTT
J: TRBJ2-7; D: NA; size: once; V: TRBV27; CDR3: CASSLAGTSYEQYF; DNA: TGTGCCAGCAGTTTAGCGGGAACCTCCTACGAGCAGTACTTC
J: TRBJ2-2; D: NA; size: few; V: TRBV7-9; CDR3: CARESGANTGELFF; DNA: TGTGCCAGGGAGTCAGGGGCGAACACCGGGGAGCTGTTTTTT
J: TRBJ2-1; D: TRBD2; size: few; V: TRBV18; CDR3: CASSPGDYSYNEQFF; DNA: TGTGCCAGCTCACCGGGGGACTACTCCTACAATGAGCAGTTCTTC